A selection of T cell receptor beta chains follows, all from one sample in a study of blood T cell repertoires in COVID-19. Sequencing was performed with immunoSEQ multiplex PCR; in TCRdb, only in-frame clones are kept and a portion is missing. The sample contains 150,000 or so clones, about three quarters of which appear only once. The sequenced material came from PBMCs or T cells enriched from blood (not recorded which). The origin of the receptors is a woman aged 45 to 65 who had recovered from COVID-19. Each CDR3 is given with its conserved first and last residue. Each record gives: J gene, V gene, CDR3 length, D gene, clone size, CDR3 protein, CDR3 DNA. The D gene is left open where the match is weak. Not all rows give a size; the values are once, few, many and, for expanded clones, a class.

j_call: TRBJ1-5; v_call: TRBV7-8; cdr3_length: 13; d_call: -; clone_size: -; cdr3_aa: CASSLASSGPQHF; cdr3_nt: TGTGCCAGCAGCTTGGCAAGCTCGGGGCCCCAGCATTTT
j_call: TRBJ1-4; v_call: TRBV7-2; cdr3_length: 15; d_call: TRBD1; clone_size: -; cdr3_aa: CASSYTGGGFEKLFF; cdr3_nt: TGTGCCAGCAGCTATACAGGGGGCGGATTTGAAAAACTGTTTTTT
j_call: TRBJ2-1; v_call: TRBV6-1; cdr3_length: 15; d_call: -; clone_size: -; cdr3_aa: CASSEEIQGYNEQFF; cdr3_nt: TGTGCCAGCAGTGAGGAGATCCAGGGTTACAATGAGCAGTTCTTC
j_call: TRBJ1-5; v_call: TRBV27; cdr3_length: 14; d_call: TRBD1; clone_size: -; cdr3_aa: CASGRGTGEQPQHF; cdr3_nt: TGTGCCAGCGGACGGGGGACAGGGGAACAGCCCCAGCATTTT
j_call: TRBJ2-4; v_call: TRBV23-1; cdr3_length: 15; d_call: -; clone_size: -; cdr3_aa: CASSQFQGFVNIQYF; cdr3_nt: TGCGCCAGCAGTCAATTTCAGGGCTTTGTAAACATTCAGTACTTC
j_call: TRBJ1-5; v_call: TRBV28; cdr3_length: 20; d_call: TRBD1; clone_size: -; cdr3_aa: CASSFSRQGRRPKRNQPQHF; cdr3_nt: TGTGCCAGCAGTTTCAGCAGACAGGGGCGCAGGCCGAAGCGCAATCAGCCCCAGCATTTT
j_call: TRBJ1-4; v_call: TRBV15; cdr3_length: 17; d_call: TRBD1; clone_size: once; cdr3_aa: CATSRVRAGGWNEKLFF; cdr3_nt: TGTGCCACCAGCAGAGTAAGGGCAGGGGGTTGGAATGAAAAACTGTTTTTT
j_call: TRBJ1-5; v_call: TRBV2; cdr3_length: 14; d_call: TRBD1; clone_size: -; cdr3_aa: CASSGTGEKQPQHF; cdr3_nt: TGTGCCAGCAGTGGGACAGGGGAGAAGCAGCCCCAGCATTTT
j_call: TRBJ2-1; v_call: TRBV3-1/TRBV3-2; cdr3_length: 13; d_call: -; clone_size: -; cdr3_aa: CASSQGQYNEQFF; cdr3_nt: TGTGCCAGCAGCCAAGGACAGTACAATGAGCAGTTCTTC
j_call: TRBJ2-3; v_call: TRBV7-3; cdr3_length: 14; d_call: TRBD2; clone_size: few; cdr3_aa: CASSALAGVDTQYF; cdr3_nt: TGTGCCAGCAGCGCGCTAGCGGGAGTAGATACGCAGTATTTT
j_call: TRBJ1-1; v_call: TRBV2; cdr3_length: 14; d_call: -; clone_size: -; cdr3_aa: CARYGGGPNTEAFF; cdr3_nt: TGTGCCAGATACGGGGGGGGACCGAACACTGAAGCTTTCTTT
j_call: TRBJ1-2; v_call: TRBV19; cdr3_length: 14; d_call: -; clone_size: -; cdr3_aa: CASTPGRVGYGYTF; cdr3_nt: TGTGCCAGTACCCCCGGCAGGGTGGGCTATGGCTACACCTTC
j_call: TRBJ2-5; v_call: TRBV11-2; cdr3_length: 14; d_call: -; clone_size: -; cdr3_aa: CASSLGGGQETQYF; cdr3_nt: TGTGCCAGCAGCTTAGGAGGGGGACAAGAGACCCAGTACTTC
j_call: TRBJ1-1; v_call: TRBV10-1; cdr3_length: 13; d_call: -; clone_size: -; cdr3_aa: CASSPLRRGQAFF; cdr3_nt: TGCGCCAGCAGCCCCTTGCGGCGGGGCCAGGCTTTCTTT
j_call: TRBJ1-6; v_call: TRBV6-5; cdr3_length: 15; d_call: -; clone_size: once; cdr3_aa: CASSPQGLMDSPLHF; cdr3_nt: TGTGCCAGCAGTCCCCAGGGGCTAATGGATTCACCCCTCCACTTT
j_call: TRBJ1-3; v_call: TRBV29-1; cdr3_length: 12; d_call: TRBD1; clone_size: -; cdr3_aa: CSAQGAGNTIYF; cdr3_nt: TGCAGCGCCCAGGGGGCTGGAAACACCATATATTTT
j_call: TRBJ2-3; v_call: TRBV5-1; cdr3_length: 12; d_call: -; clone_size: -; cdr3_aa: CASRSGFDTQYF; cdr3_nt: TGCGCCAGCAGATCAGGATTTGATACGCAGTATTTT
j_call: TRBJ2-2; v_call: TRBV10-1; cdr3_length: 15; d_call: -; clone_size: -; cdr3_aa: CASSDTGSGARELFF; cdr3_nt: TGCGCCAGCAGTGATACAGGGTCAGGGGCTAGGGAGCTGTTTTTT
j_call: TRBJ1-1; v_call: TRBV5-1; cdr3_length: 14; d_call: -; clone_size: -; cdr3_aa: CASSLGQQNTEAFF; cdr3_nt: TGCGCCAGCAGCTTGGGACAGCAGAACACTGAAGCTTTCTTT
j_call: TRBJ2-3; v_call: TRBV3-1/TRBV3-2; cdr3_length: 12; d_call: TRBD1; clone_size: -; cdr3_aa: CAAEGAGDTQYF; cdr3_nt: TGTGCCGCAGAGGGGGCAGGAGATACGCAGTATTTT
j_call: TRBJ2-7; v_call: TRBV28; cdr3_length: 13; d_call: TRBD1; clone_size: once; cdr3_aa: CASSSGDRAEQYF; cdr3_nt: TGTGCCAGCAGTTCCGGGGACAGGGCCGAGCAGTACTTC
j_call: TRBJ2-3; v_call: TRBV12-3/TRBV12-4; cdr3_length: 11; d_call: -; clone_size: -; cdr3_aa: CASSRTDTQYF; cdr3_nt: TGTGCCAGCAGCCGGACAGATACGCAGTATTTT
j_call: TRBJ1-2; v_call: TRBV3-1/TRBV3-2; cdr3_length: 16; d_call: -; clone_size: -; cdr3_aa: CASSQDVDSSYYGYTF; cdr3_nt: TGTGCCAGCAGCCAAGATGTAGACAGTTCATACTATGGCTACACCTTC
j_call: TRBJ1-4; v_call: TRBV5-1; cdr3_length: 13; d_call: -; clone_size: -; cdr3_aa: CASRRTENEKLFF; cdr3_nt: TGCGCCAGCAGGCGGACTGAAAATGAAAAACTGTTTTTT
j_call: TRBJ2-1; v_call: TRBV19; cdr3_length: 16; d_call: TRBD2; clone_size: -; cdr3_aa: CASSLASGRVINEQFF; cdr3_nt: TGTGCCAGTAGTCTGGCTAGCGGGAGGGTTATCAATGAGCAGTTCTTC
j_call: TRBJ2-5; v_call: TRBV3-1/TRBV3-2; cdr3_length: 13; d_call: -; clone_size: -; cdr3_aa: CASSQRDSETQYF; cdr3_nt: TGTGCCAGCAGCCAAAGGGACTCAGAGACCCAGTACTTC
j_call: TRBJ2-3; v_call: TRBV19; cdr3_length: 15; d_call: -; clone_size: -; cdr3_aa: CASSKQALSTDTQYF; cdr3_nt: TGTGCCAGTAGTAAACAGGCGCTTAGCACAGATACGCAGTATTTT
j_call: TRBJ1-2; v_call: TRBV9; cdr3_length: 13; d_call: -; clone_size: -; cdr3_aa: CASSVGGLGAYTF; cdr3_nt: TGTGCCAGCAGCGTAGGAGGGTTGGGCGCCTACACCTTC
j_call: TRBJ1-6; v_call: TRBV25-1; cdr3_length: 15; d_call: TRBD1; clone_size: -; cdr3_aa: CASSGPGGWDSPLHF; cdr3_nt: TGTGCCAGCAGTGGCCCAGGGGGCTGGGATTCACCCCTCCACTTT
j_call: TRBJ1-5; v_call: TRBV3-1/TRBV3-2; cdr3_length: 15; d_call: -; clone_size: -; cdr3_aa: CASSQMNGGNQPQHF; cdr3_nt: TGTGCCAGCAGCCAGATGAATGGCGGGAATCAGCCCCAGCATTTT
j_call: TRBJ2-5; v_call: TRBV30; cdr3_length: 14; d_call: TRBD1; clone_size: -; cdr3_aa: CAWGTGGQQETQYF; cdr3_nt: TGTGCCTGGGGCACAGGGGGTCAACAAGAGACCCAGTACTTC
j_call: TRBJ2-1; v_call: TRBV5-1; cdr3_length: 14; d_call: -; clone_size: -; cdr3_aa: CASSFWGRLDEQFF; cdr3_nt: TGCGCCAGCAGCTTTTGGGGGCGACTCGATGAGCAGTTCTTC
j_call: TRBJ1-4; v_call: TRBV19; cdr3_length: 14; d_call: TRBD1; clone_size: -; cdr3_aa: CASSITDRGEKLFF; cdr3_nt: TGTGCCAGTAGTATAACGGACAGGGGTGAAAAACTGTTTTTT
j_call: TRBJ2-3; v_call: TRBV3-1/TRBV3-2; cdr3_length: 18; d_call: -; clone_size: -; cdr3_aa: CASSHPGGLPRFTDTQYF; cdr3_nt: TGTGCCAGCAGCCATCCCGGCGGCCTACCGCGATTCACAGATACGCAGTATTTT
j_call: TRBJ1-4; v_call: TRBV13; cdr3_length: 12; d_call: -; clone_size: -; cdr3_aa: CASSLWREKLFF; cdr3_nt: TGTGCCAGCAGCCTATGGCGGGAAAAACTGTTTTTT
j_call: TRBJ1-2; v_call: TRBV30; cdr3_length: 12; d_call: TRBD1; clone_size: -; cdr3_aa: CAWTGQGVNYTF; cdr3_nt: TGTGCCTGGACGGGACAGGGTGTAAACTACACCTTC
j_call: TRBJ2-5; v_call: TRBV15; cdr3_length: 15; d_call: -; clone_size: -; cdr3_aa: CATSRDVSPQETQYF; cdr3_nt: TGTGCCACCAGCAGAGATGTTAGCCCCCAAGAGACCCAGTACTTC
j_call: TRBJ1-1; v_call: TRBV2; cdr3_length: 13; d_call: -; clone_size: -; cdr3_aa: CASSERINTEAFF; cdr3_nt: TGTGCCAGCTCGGAGCGTATCAACACTGAAGCTTTCTTT
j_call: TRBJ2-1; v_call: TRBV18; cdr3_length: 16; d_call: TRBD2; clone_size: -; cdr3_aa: CASSPLLAGGLNEQFF; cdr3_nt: TGTGCCAGCTCACCACTTTTAGCGGGAGGTTTGAATGAGCAGTTCTTC
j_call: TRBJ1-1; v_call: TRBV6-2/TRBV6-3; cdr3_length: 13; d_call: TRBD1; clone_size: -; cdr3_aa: CASSLDRATEAFF; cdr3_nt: TGTGCCAGCAGCCTAGACAGGGCTACTGAAGCTTTCTTT
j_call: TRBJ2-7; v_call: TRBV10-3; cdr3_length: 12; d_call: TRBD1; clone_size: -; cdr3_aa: CATAGTALTRYF; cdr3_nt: TGTGCCACCGCCGGGACAGCTCTTACCCGGTACTTC
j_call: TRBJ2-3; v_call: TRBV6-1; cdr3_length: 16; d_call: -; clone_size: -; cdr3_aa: CASSERAGVFTDTQYF; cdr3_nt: TGTGCCAGCAGTGAGAGGGCAGGAGTCTTCACAGATACGCAGTATTTT
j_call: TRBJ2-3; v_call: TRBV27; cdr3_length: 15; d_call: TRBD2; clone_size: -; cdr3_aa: CASSLTSGITDTQYF; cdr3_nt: TGTGCCAGCAGTCTGACTAGCGGGATCACAGATACGCAGTATTTT
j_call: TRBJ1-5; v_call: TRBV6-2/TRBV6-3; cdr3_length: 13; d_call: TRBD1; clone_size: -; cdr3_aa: CASSADRGQPQHF; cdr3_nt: TGTGCCAGCAGTGCCGACAGGGGCCAGCCCCAGCATTTT
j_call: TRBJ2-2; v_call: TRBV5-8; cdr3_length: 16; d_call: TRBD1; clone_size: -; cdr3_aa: CASRTQGARNTGELFF; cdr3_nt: TGTGCCAGCAGAACACAGGGGGCGCGGAACACCGGGGAGCTGTTTTTT
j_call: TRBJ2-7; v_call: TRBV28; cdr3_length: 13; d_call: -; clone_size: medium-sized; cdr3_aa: CASSIRGLYEQYF; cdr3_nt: TGTGCCAGCAGTATACGAGGACTCTACGAGCAGTACTTC
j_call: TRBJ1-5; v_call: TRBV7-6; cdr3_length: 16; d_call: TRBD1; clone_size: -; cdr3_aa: CASSFWAGGLNQPQHF; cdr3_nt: TGTGCCAGCAGCTTCTGGGCAGGGGGCCTCAATCAGCCCCAGCATTTT
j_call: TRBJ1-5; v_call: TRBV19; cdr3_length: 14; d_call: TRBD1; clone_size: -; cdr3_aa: CASSLDRVSQPQHF; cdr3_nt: TGTGCCAGTAGTCTGGACAGGGTTTCCCAGCCCCAGCATTTT
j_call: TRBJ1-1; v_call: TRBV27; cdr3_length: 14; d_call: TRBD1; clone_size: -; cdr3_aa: CASSFRDRNTEAFF; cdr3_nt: TGTGCCAGCAGTTTCCGGGACAGGAACACTGAAGCTTTCTTT
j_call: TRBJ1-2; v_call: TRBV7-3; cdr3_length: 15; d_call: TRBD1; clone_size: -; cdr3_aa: CASSLSRDRGDGYTF; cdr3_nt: TGTGCCAGCAGCTTAAGCCGGGACAGGGGGGATGGCTACACCTTC
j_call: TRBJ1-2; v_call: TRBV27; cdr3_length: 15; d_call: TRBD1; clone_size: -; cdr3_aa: CASSPWDRAGDGYTF; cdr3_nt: TGTGCCAGCAGTCCGTGGGACAGGGCTGGAGATGGCTACACCTTC